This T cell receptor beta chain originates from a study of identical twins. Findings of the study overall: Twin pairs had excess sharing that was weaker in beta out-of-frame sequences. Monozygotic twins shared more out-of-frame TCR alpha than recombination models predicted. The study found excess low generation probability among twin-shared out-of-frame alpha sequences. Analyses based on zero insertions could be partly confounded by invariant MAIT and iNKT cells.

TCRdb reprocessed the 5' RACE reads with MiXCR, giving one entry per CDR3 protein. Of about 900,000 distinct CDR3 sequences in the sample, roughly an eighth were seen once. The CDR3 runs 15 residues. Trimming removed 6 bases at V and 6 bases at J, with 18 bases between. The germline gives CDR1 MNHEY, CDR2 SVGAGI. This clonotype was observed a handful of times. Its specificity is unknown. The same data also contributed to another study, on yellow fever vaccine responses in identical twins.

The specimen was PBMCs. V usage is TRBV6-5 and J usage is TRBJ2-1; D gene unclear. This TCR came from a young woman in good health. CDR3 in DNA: TGTGCCAGCAGCTTACTTAACCCAGCTGGCAATGAGCAGTTCTTC. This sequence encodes CASSLLNPAGNEQFF.